This T cell receptor (beta chain) originates from a study of shared clonotypes between healthy human individuals. Clones were sequenced by immunoSEQ multiplex PCR, and TCRdb holds only the in-frame ones, with some missing. Of 630,000 or so clones listed, 95% to 98% were seen once; the top ten hold approximately 0.33%. The CDR3 extends over 15 amino acids. The J segment lost 2 bases and the V segment lost 2 bases, leaving 2 bases of the junction unmatched. CDR1 is SGDLS and CDR2 is YYNGEE in the germline V gene. Study observations and caveats: About 5% of naive CD4 clonotypes were common to several donors.

This clone has more than one count but fewer than ten. Its antigen is unidentified. The identical CDR3 is also encoded by other nucleotide sequences in the sample. Selected positively for CCR7 and CD45RO-negative, naive CD8 cells excluded terminally differentiated effector memory CD45RA+ cells. HIV-negative, healthy adults without recent acute infections or vaccinations were the donors. What was sequenced was naive CD8+ T cells sorted from blood. The TCR comes from a man in his thirties or forties in good health. The J gene is TRBJ2-3, the V gene TRBV9; 10 bases agree with TRBD2. The CDR3 DNA reads TGTGCCAGCAGCGTGGGACTAGCGAACACAGATACGCAGTATTTT. As protein: CASSVGLANTDTQYF.